This T cell receptor beta chain originates from a study of beta chain features in type 1 diabetes (dated by TCRdb to the late 2010s). Background on the whole study: Patients and healthy donors did not differ in mean age, gender distribution, total cell number or subset yield. The study compared the TCRB repertoires of sorted circulating CD4+ T cell subsets in recently diagnosed type 1 diabetes patients with those in matched healthy donors. Regulatory and stem cell-like memory subsets were isolated from only 8 patients and roughly 8 healthy donors, whereas naive and central memory subsets came from all 30 or so donors. A total of 107,917,701 sorted cells were examined across all samples, and the number of cells per subset was strongly correlated with RNA yield.

Overall study results and their limits: Because small numbers of individuals were included in the HLA sub-analyses, any influence of HLA type on TCRB rearrangement was left unresolved. Naive, central memory and regulatory TCRB repertoires appeared to be more similar among patients than among healthy donors. PCR may preferentially amplify shorter templates, but because patient and control samples were amplified and corrected together, any resulting skew would affect both groups equally. A moderate but significant shortening of TCRB CDR3 length was observed in type 1 diabetes patients in all four CD4+ subsets. Because cDNA was sequenced instead of genomic DNA, highly expressing activated cells could be over-represented, though the groups showed no difference in activation or CD3 levels. Fewer insertions and more nucleotide deletions at VDJ recombination sites were observed in patients with type 1 diabetes, implying thymic rearrangement abnormalities.

As encoded in the germline V gene, CDR1 is MNHNS while CDR2 is SASEGT. V has 7 bases trimmed and J has 1 base trimmed; junction bases matching no gene number 9. The cysteine opens and the phenylalanine closes a CDR3 of 15 amino acids. The retained sequence is limited to the CDR3, 45 bases, with the frame set at the first base. This clone was seen a handful of times. Its target antigen remains unknown. One base away there is no much larger clone; base qualities are not given. Each donor gave one peripheral blood draw, about 110 mL on average, collected into heparinised tubes. A BD FACSAria II and a panel including CD45RO, CCR7, CD25, CD127, CD95 and CD27 were used to sort naive, central memory, regulatory and stem cell-like memory CD4+ T cells. All sorted populations exceeded 95% purity. PBMCs were isolated right away by Lymphoprep density gradient centrifugation and were stained directly, without culture. So that batch effects would be minimized, each experiment stained and sorted samples in pairs, pairing one healthy donor with one patient.

The High Capacity cDNA Reverse Transcription Kit was used to reverse transcribe all of the isolated RNA, meaning that expressed TCRB transcripts were what got sequenced. Deep immunoSEQ sequencing was performed on naive, central memory and regulatory T cell samples, with an average of about 3.57 million total reads per sample. After sorted cells were lysed in RLT buffer, RNA was extracted with DNase-treated RNeasy Micro or Mini kits, with the choice depending on cell number. To prevent cross-contamination, every cell subset was processed on its own, while patient and healthy donor samples were processed together. TCRB sequences were amplified from cDNA with the immunoSEQ multiplex PCR, producing 87-bp fragments spanning the CDR3 region. Sequencing of the amplicons was done on the Illumina HiSeq platform. Per the original workflow: Synthetic template baselines were used to correct PCR bias computationally, reads within Hamming distance 2 were collapsed together, and singletons that could not be merged were discarded. By aligning reads against IMGT, V, D and J genes, CDR3 length, and insertions or deletions at six rearrangement sites were assigned. Within each subset, clonotype counts were normalized to sorted cell number, after which true diversity and Gini coefficients were computed with the tcR R package. The overlap coefficient, calculated on TCRB nucleotide sequences, was used to measure repertoire sharing. What TCRdb holds here is the immuneACCESS table cut down to in-frame rearrangements. Part of the clones is not present; checked against another copy, under half of the missing clones reflect an unresolved V gene, and the others are unexplained. D and trimming were read from the DNA, whereas the V and J calls and clone size are those reported in that table. Recorded for this sample are around 140,000 clones; around a tenth of them occurred a single time. Jointly, the top ten make up 0.55% to 0.75% of the sample.

Recombination linked TRBV6-1 to TRBJ1-2, and 7 junction bases match TRBD1. The receptor comes from a woman aged 40 to 49 in good health. What was sequenced was central memory CD4+ T cells from blood. The CDR3 protein sequence reads: CASNQQGRGNYGYTF. The sequence in DNA is TGTGCCAGCAACCAACAGGGGCGGGGTAACTATGGCTACACCTTC.